Sequencing of this T cell receptor beta chain was carried out in a study of blood T cell repertoires in COVID-19. Study-wide context: Samples came from the United States, Italy and Spain, spanning acute and convalescent COVID-19.

In this sample, this clone turned up once. Clinical history as reported by participants underpinned cohort assignment. Clones were sequenced by immunoSEQ multiplex PCR, and TCRdb holds only the in-frame ones, with some missing. The repertoire holds more than 450,000 clones, with around 87% as singletons. This TCR derives from a young woman who had recovered from COVID-19. Sequencing was carried out using PBMCs or T cells enriched from blood (not recorded which).

CDR3: CASSLTGVGEPLHF. For the CDR3, the DNA is TGTGCCAGCAGCTTGACAGGGGTCGGGGAACCCCTCCACTTT. This chain joins TRBV7-3 and TRBJ1-6; 8 nucleotides match TRBD1. The CDR3 contains 14 residues. With 3 bases clipped from V and 12 bases from J, the junction kept 7 bases outside the gene matches. CDR1 is SGHTA and CDR2 is FQGTGA in the germline V gene.